Shown below are 22 T cell receptor beta chains from a single sample sequenced in a study of blood T cell repertoires in COVID-19. Data came from immunoSEQ multiplex PCR; TCRdb stores just in-frame clones and leaves some out. The repertoire has about 220,000 clones, around 84% of them found once; the top ten carry 2.9%. Sample: peripheral blood. These receptors all come from a man between 45 and 60 years old who had recovered from COVID-19.

This clone was observed a single time. V gene TRBV9 combines with J gene TRBJ2-1; 10 bases fit TRBD2. Germline V CDR1 and CDR2: SGDLS, YYNGEE. J was trimmed by 10 bases and V by 0 bases; bases with no gene match: 7. The CDR3 consists of 15 residues. CDR3 nucleotides: TGTGCCAGCAGCGTAGGGGCTAGCGGGAGAGGGGAGCAGTTCTTC. Its translation is CASSVGASGRGEQFF.

The V and J genes are TRBV6-1 and TRBJ1-5; weak D call: TRBD1 (6 bases). Trimming shortened V by 2 bases and J by 6 bases, and 8 bases separated the two germline ends. Germline CDR1 reads MNHNS; CDR2 reads SASEGT. The CDR3 totals 13 residues. The CDR3 loop is CASSESGVQPQHF. The CDR3 region has the DNA TGTGCCAGCAGTGAATCAGGGGTTCAGCCCCAGCATTTT.

The chain employs TRBV19 and TRBJ1-6; D call uncertain. V dropped 4 bases and J dropped 8 bases, with 12 bases sitting between them. CDR3 length equals 14 residues. The germline V gene encodes CDR1 LNHDA and CDR2 SQIVND (reference sequence). CDR3 DNA: TGTGCCAGTAGTAATCGGAGGCCCGATTCACCCCTCCACTTT. Translating it yields CASSNRRPDSPLHF.

The V gene is TRBV2, the J gene TRBJ1-5; D perhaps matches TRBD1 (5 bases). CDR3 length equals 14 residues. Germline V CDR1 and CDR2: SNHLY, FYNNEI. The V end lost 6 bases, the J end lost 7 bases, and 16 bases lay between the germline ends. The CDR3 DNA is TGTGCCAGCAGACCCGGCCGGGGGGAACAGCCCCAGCATTTT. Translation: CASRPGRGEQPQHF.

The chain links TRBV29-1 to TRBJ2-5, with D unresolved. Germline lookup yields CDR1 SQVTM and CDR2 ANQGSEA. The CDR3 loop spans 15 amino acids. Trimming removed 1 base at V and 0 bases at J, with 12 bases between. The CDR3 nucleotides are TGCAGCGTTGAAGTAAATAACCGGTACCAAGAGACCCAGTACTTC. This gives the protein CSVEVNNRYQETQYF.

This chain joins TRBV6-8 and TRBJ1-2; 7 bases are a match to TRBD1. Germline V gene lookup returns CDR1 MNHGY and CDR2 SAAAGT. The CDR3 consists of 14 residues. Trimming at V came to 6 bases and at J to 2 bases, leaving 6 bases not matched to a gene. The chain's CDR3 is CASRTGRPNYGYTF. The CDR3 coding sequence is TGTGCCAGCAGGACAGGGCGGCCCAACTATGGCTACACCTTC.

V is TRBV27 and J is TRBJ2-7; the match to TRBD2 covers 7 bases. The CDR3 sequence is 15 residues long. V shed 6 bases, J shed 4 bases, and the junction held 12 bases outside the gene matches. Germline V gives CDR1 MNHEY, CDR2 SMNVEV (reference sequence). The CDR3: CASSPPGRPSYEQYF. As DNA, the CDR3 is TGTGCCAGCAGCCCCCCCGGGAGGCCTTCATACGAGCAGTACTTC.

The chain is built from TRBV19 and TRBJ2-7, with D tentatively TRBD1 (5 bases). Germline lookup yields CDR1 LNHDA and CDR2 SQIVND (reference sequence). The length of the CDR3 is 15 residues. Trimming shortened V by 3 bases and J by 0 bases, and 12 bases separated the two germline ends. CDR3 protein: CASSMSQGFSYEQYF. The CDR3 DNA follows: TGTGCCAGTAGTATGTCTCAGGGATTCTCCTACGAGCAGTACTTC.

This chain connects TRBV2 to TRBJ2-2, with 7 bases lining up with TRBD2. With V trimmed by 6 bases and J by 1 base, 8 bases remained unmatched. Germline V CDR1 and CDR2: SNHLY, FYNNEI. The CDR3 consists of 16 residues. The CDR3 reads CASSGTSVKNTGELFF. In DNA, the CDR3 is TGTGCCAGCAGCGGAACTAGCGTTAAGAACACCGGGGAGCTGTTTTTT.

This chain uses TRBV18 with TRBJ2-5; TRBD1 matches at 12 bases. V lost 6 bases to trimming and J lost 0 bases; unmatched junction nucleotides: 14. Germline CDR1 reads KGHSH; CDR2 reads LQKENI. The CDR3 runs 19 residues. CDR3 region: CASSPTGTGGHYYQETQYF. The DNA for the CDR3 is TGTGCCAGCTCCCCAACCGGGACAGGGGGCCACTACTACCAAGAGACCCAGTACTTC.

The count of this clone is one. V usage is TRBV14 and J usage is TRBJ2-7, with 8 bases lining up with TRBD2. The CDR3 runs to 14 residues. V was clipped by 2 bases and J by 4 bases; unmatched bases: 4. Germline CDR1 is SGHDN and CDR2 is FVKESK. The CDR3 nucleotides read TGTGCCAGCAGCCAAACACTAGCGGTGTACGAGCAGTACTTC. It codes for CASSQTLAVYEQYF.

The chain has TRBV10-1 and TRBJ2-1; D unresolved. Germline V gene data show CDR1 as WNHNN and CDR2 as SYGVQD (reference sequence). This CDR3 region has 13 residues. Deletions cut 1 base from V and 8 bases from J, with 9 bases between. The CDR3 DNA reads as TGCGCCAGCAGTGAGTGGCTACGGGATGAGCAGTTCTTC. This codes for CASSEWLRDEQFF.

V gene TRBV7-2 combines with J gene TRBJ2-3; D ambiguous. The CDR3 is 15 residues long. Germline V gene data show CDR1 as SGHTA and CDR2 as FQGNSA. The V gene lost 5 bases and the J gene lost 0 bases, with 12 bases spanning the gap. CDR3 DNA sequence: TGTGCCAGCAGCCGCGGATTACTAAGCACAGATACGCAGTATTTT. It translates to CASSRGLLSTDTQYF.

This clone was observed a handful of times. The chain employs TRBV10-1 and TRBJ1-1; D perhaps matches TRBD1 (5 bases). V lost 5 bases and J lost 7, with 14 bases in between. The germline V gene has CDR1 WNHNN and CDR2 SYGVQD (reference sequence). This CDR3 spans 13 amino acids. The CDR3 sequence: CASSLEPGGEAFF. CDR3 in DNA: TGCGCCAGCAGTTTAGAGCCGGGGGGTGAAGCTTTCTTT.

The V and J genes are TRBV28 and TRBJ2-5; TRBD2 matches at 12 bases. V gave up 4 bases and J gave up 5 bases; unmatched junction bases: 11. The V gene's germline CDR1 is MDHEN and CDR2 SYDVKM. The CDR3 is 17 amino acids. The CDR3 DNA sequence: TGTGCCAGCAGTTCCCGACTAGCGGGAGAGCCCAGGGAGACCCAGTACTTC. It is translated as CASSSRLAGEPRETQYF.

This rearrangement joins TRBV12-3 or TRBV12-4 to TRBJ1-1; D remains ambiguous. Trimming pared 5 bases from V and 5 bases from J, leaving 12 bases between. The CDR3 loop spans 13 amino acids. The CDR3 sequence is CASSPLRWTEAFF. CDR3 sequence (DNA): TGTGCCAGCAGTCCCCTGCGGTGGACTGAAGCTTTCTTT.

The chain carries TRBV4-1 and TRBJ2-3; D ambiguous. Trimming stripped 1 base from V and 4 bases from J, with 15 bases between. This CDR3 is 16 amino acids long. Germline CDR1 and CDR2: MGHRA and YSYEKL. CDR3 sequence (DNA): TGCGCCAGCAGCCAAGGCCCCGCCACAACCCCAGATACGCAGTATTTT. Translated: CASSQGPATTPDTQYF.

The rearrangement links TRBV29-1 to TRBJ2-5; a weak D match, TRBD1 (6 bases). CDR3 length: 14 amino acids. V was clipped by 6 bases and J by 4 bases, with 18 bases between them. The germline V gene has CDR1 SQVTM and CDR2 ANQGSEA. The CDR3 sequence: CSVRTGTLLETQYF. The CDR3 DNA reads TGCAGCGTCCGTACCGGGACACTGCTAGAGACCCAGTACTTC.

This sequence joins TRBV2 and TRBJ1-5, with TRBD1 matching 7 bases. Germline V gene sequence: CDR1 SNHLY, CDR2 FYNNEI. Trimming cost V 7 bases and J 0 bases; bases outside gene matches: 9. The CDR3 contains 16 residues. The CDR3 DNA sequence: TGTGCCAGCACCAGCAGGGGGTCCTTTAGCAATCAGCCCCAGCATTTT. Protein: CASTSRGSFSNQPQHF.

The chain links TRBV14 to TRBJ2-2; no clear D. The V and J ends lost 0 bases and 6 bases respectively, with 8 bases between them. Germline values: CDR1 SGHDN, CDR2 FVKESK. The CDR3 sequence is 14 residues long. Written as DNA, the CDR3 is TGTGCCAGCAGCCAAGATAACCTAGCCGGGGAGCTGTTTTTT. Its translation: CASSQDNLAGELFF.

This clone has a single count. V is TRBV28 and J is TRBJ1-5; a possible D gene is TRBD1 (5 bases). The V end lost 5 bases, the J end lost 4 bases, and 15 bases lay between the germline ends. The CDR3 is 15 residues long. CDR1 and CDR2 (germline): MDHEN, SYDVKM. CDR3: CASSPGRGRNQPQHF. The DNA for the CDR3 is TGTGCCAGCAGTCCAGGTAGGGGCCGGAATCAGCCCCAGCATTTT.

V is TRBV6-4 and J is TRBJ2-4; 10 bases map to TRBD2. There are 16 residues in the CDR3. Germline V CDR1 and CDR2: MRHNA, SNTAGT. Trimming removed 6 bases from V and 5 bases from J; junction bases left unmatched: 10. The CDR3 region has the DNA TGTGCCAGCAGCCCCCTGAGCGGGAGGGCCCAAAACATTCAGTACTTC. Its protein is CASSPLSGRAQNIQYF.